The entry below describes one T cell receptor beta chain. The clone's antigen remains unknown. No base quality information exists; no much larger clone differs at one position. CDR1 and CDR2 are drawn from the germline V gene: SGHRS, YFSETQ. Trimming removed 1 base from V and 0 bases from J; the gene matches leave 0 bases unexplained. Its CDR3 holds 14 amino acids, cysteine through phenylalanine. Only the CDR3 region is kept as DNA, spanning 42 bases read in frame from base 1. TCRbeta CDR3 regions were amplified from genomic DNA using the immunoSEQ Assay, a bias-controlled multiplex PCR. The original pipeline was this. Within the assay, amplification of reference gene primers was used to estimate how many nucleated cells each sample contained. To quantify the absolute abundance of each unique TCRbeta CDR3 rearrangement, sequence reads were collapsed and filtered. For each sample, productive Simpson clonality was calculated as the square root of Simpson's diversity index across productive rearrangements. TCRdb obtained this table from immuneACCESS and retained in-frame rearrangements with V and J assigned. These tables miss some clones; where compared with another copy, unresolved V genes account for less than half of the shortfall, and the remainder is unexplained. V, J and clone size are those of that table, while D and trimming were read from the DNA. The sample records just over 300,000 clones, approximately 89% of which are singletons. The ten top clones hold around a tenth of the sample.

In the prospective study, participants were roughly 18 to 100 years old, resided in about two dozen geographic areas of the United States, and were enrolled through a virtual design. Cohort assignment in the prospective study relied on participant-reported clinical history from a screening survey and a study questionnaire. ImmuneRACE Cohort 3 recovered participants were defined by two consecutive negative NP/OP PCR tests, healthcare professional clearance, or symptom resolution. Mobile phlebotomists in the prospective study collected whole blood, serum and a nasopharyngeal or oropharyngeal swab from every participant. Additional blood draws and questionnaires over an approximately 2-month period could optionally be provided by prospective study participants. Before DNA extraction, blood samples from the prospective study were shipped at room temperature or frozen. The data are from a study of blood T cell repertoires in COVID-19 (dated by TCRdb to 2018 to 2020). With regard to the full study: Samples from collaborators originated in the United States, Italy and Spain and spanned both the acute and convalescent phases of COVID-19. Subjects who had been exposed to COVID-19, were actively infected with it, or had recovered from it provided the deeply sampled blood TCRbeta repertoires that made up the dataset. A de-identified subject ID, COVID-19 status, age in years and sex were almost always included in the sample metadata. The repertoires were released in a freely available public database intended as a resource for research on the immune response to SARS-CoV-2. Where available, HLA class I and class II types were obtained from metadata supplied by the sample provider rather than from assay-based typing. The material from the prospective study consisted of cDNA or gDNA derived from T cells, B-cell-depleted T cells, or PBMCs. The samples were drawn from the first 160 participants of the ongoing ImmuneRACE study and from some 1,300 subjects provided by 6 global collaborators. The paper's findings and limits, for the study overall: Clinical and demographic metadata were provided uncurated, with the amount varying by source and participant.

The receptor's source is a middle-aged woman who had recovered from COVID-19. The rearranged chain carries TRBV5-1 and TRBJ1-1; TRBD1 fits 7 bases in the junction. Material for sequencing was PBMCs or T cells enriched from blood (not recorded which). The DNA sequence follows: TGCGCCAGCAGCTTGACAGGGGTGAACACTGAAGCTTTCTTT. The encoded protein is CASSLTGVNTEAFF. The CDR3 plus the reference TRBV5-1 and TRBJ1-1 genes for the other parts give the full variable domain: KAGVTQTPRYLIKTRGQQVTLSCSPISGHRSVSWYQQTPGQGLQFLFEYFSETQRNKGNFPGRFSGRQFSNSRSEMNVSTLELGDSALYLCASSLTGVNTEAFFGQGTRLTVV.